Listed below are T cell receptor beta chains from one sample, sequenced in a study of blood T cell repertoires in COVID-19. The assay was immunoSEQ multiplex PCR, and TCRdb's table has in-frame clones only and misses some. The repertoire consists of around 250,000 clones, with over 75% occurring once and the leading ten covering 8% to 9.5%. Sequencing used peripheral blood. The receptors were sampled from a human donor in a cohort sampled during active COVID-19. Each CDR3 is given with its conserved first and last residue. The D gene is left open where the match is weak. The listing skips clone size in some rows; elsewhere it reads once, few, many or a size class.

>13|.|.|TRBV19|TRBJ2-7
CASSPGNTYEQYF
TGTGCCAGTAGTCCGGGAAATACTTACGAGCAGTACTTC
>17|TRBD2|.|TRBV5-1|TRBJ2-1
CASSEGTSSISYNEQFF
TGCGCCAGCAGCGAGGGGACTAGCTCAATTTCCTACAATGAGCAGTTCTTC
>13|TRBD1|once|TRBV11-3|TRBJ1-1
CASSRQGGTEAFF
TGTGCCAGCAGCCGACAGGGCGGCACTGAAGCTTTCTTT
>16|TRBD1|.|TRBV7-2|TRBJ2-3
CASSSYPGQGTDTQYF
TGTGCCAGCAGTTCCTACCCTGGACAGGGCACAGATACGCAGTATTTT
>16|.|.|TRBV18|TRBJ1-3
CASSPLRSGSGNTIYF
TGTGCCAGCTCACCACTGCGGAGCGGCTCTGGAAACACCATATATTTT
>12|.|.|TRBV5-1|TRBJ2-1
CASSPDRPWQFF
TGCGCCAGCAGTCCCGACAGACCCTGGCAGTTCTTC
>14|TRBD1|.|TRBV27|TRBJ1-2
CASSNRDRVSGYTF
TGTGCCAGCAGTAACCGGGACAGGGTTTCTGGCTACACCTTC
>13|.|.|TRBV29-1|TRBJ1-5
CSVEGGANQPQHF
TGCAGCGTTGAAGGGGGCGCAAACCAGCCCCAGCATTTT
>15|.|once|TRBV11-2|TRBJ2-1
CASSFMTSSYNEQFF
TGTGCCAGCAGCTTCATGACTAGCTCCTACAATGAGCAGTTCTTC
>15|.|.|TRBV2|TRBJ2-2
CASSADSLNTGELFF
TGTGCCAGCAGTGCGGACAGTCTGAACACCGGGGAGCTGTTTTTT
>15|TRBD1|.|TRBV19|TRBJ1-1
CASSTPGRDRTEAFF
TGTGCCAGTAGTACCCCAGGACGGGACAGAACTGAAGCTTTCTTT
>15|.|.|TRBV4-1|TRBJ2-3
CASSPDTFSTDTQYF
TGCGCCAGCAGCCCGGACACCTTTAGCACAGATACGCAGTATTTT
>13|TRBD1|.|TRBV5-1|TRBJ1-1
CASSLRTGPEAFF
TGCGCCAGCAGCTTGCGGACAGGGCCTGAAGCTTTCTTT
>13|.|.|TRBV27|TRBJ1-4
CASSSQVNEKLFF
TGTGCCAGCAGTTCCCAGGTTAATGAAAAACTGTTTTTT
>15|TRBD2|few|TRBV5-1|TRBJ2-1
CASSPAGLSYNEQFF
TGCGCCAGCAGCCCAGCGGGACTGTCCTACAATGAGCAGTTCTTC